Each of the 25 T cell receptor beta chains below was sequenced from the same sample in a study of cytomegalovirus exposure and HLA in healthy donors. Amplification used 60 Vbeta primers and 13 Jbeta primers. Assay: immunoSEQ multiplex PCR; the TCRdb copy retains only in-frame clones and omits some. This table lists about 160,000 clones. Sequences were obtained from PBMCs. These receptors all come from a man younger than 45 in good health and CMV-seronegative.

The rearrangement links TRBV27 to TRBJ1-1; a possible D gene is TRBD1 (6 bases). The germline V gene has CDR1 MNHEY and CDR2 SMNVEV (reference sequence). V lost 6 bases and J lost 10, with 15 bases in between. This CDR3 is 12 amino acids long. The CDR3: CASSQEGVTAFF. CDR3 in DNA: TGTGCCAGCAGCCAAGAGGGGGTAACAGCTTTCTTT.

The chain recombines TRBV28 with TRBJ2-2, with 10 bases that match TRBD2. This CDR3 is 15 amino acids long. V was pared by 3 bases and J by 3 bases, with 1 base of the junction left unmatched. CDR1 is MDHEN, CDR2 SYDVKM, per germline. The CDR3 sequence is CASSLSGRDTGELFF. The CDR3 DNA is TGTGCCAGCAGTTTGAGCGGGAGGGACACCGGGGAGCTGTTTTTT.

The chain combines TRBV28 with TRBJ2-5; TRBD2 is a possible D gene (5 bases). The CDR3 is 14 amino acids. Germline V lookup: CDR1 MDHEN, CDR2 SYDVKM. Trimming pared 4 bases from V and 13 bases from J, leaving 22 bases between. Written as DNA, the CDR3 is TGTGCCAGCAGTTCTGCGGACTCCCCGGCGAGGACGTACTTC. It encodes CASSSADSPARTYF.

The chain carries TRBV19 and TRBJ2-1; 10 positions match TRBD2. This CDR3 region has 17 residues. Trimming took 3 bases from V and 7 from J; bases not matched to a gene: 12. In germline, CDR1 is LNHDA, CDR2 SQIVND (reference sequence). DNA for the CDR3: TGTGCCAGTAGTATGTCCAGCGGGAGGGCTTTAGCTAATGAGCAGTTCTTC. Translation gives CASSMSSGRALANEQFF.

The chain recombines TRBV6-5 with TRBJ2-7; D may be TRBD1 (6 bases). The V gene's germline CDR1 is MNHEY and CDR2 SVGAGI. The CDR3 runs 14 residues. V lost 2 bases and J 6 bases, leaving 14 bases between the germline ends. In nucleotides, the CDR3 is TGTGCCAGCAGTTACACGGACAGTAGGAGCGAGCAGTACTTC. This translates into CASSYTDSRSEQYF.

The chain uses TRBV5-1 and TRBJ1-1; D perhaps matches TRBD1 (6 bases). Trimming shortened V by 4 bases and J by 5 bases, and 15 bases separated the two germline ends. The CDR3 covers 14 residues. The germline V gene has CDR1 SGHRS and CDR2 YFSETQ. In DNA form, the CDR3 reads TGCGCCAGCAGCCTTGGAACCACAGGGACTGAAGCTTTCTTT. It specifies CASSLGTTGTEAFF. Combining the CDR3 with reference TRBV5-1 and TRBJ1-1 gives the whole variable domain KAGVTQTPRYLIKTRGQQVTLSCSPISGHRSVSWYQQTPGQGLQFLFEYFSETQRNKGNFPGRFSGRQFSNSRSEMNVSTLELGDSALYLCASSLGTTGTEAFFGQGTRLTVV.

The rearrangement joins TRBV19 to TRBJ2-2; D is unclear. The CDR3 is 13 residues long. The germline gives CDR1 LNHDA, CDR2 SQIVND (reference sequence). The germline V and J ends were trimmed by 2 bases and 5 bases, with 6 bases remaining between them. As DNA, the CDR3 is TGTGCCAGTAGTATATGGGCAACCGGGGAGCTGTTTTTT. This translates into CASSIWATGELFF.

The V call is TRBV18, the J call TRBJ2-5, with TRBD2 matching over 9 bases. The CDR3 spans 15 residues. CDR1 is KGHSH and CDR2 is LQKENI in the germline V gene. V was pared by 2 bases and J by 3 bases, with 4 bases of the junction left unmatched. In DNA, the CDR3 is TGTGCCAGCTCACCAATGGGACTAGCAGAAGAGACCCAGTACTTC. Its protein product is CASSPMGLAEETQYF.

This rearrangement joins TRBV29-1 to TRBJ2-2, with D uncertain. Trimming pared 4 bases from V and 0 bases from J, leaving 12 bases between. Germline V gene sequence: CDR1 SQVTM, CDR2 ANQGSEA. CDR3 size: 15 residues. CDR3 sequence (DNA): TGCAGCGTTGGGAATGGAGCGTCGAACACCGGGGAGCTGTTTTTT. Its translation: CSVGNGASNTGELFF.

This chain joins TRBV27 and TRBJ1-6, with TRBD1 matching over 10 bases. The junction had 7 bases not matched to a gene; V was cut back by 4 bases and J by 10 bases. CDR1 is MNHEY and CDR2 is SMNVEV in the germline V gene (reference sequence). This CDR3 has 15 amino acids. The CDR3, as DNA: TGTGCCAGCAGTTGGTGGGGACAGGGGACCTCACCCCTCCACTTT. Translated: CASSWWGQGTSPLHF.

The J gene is TRBJ2-1, the V gene TRBV14; 10 bases are shared with TRBD1. The CDR3 length is 15 residues. Germline lookup yields CDR1 SGHDN and CDR2 FVKESK. V lost 2 bases and J lost 6; bases outside the gene matches: 4. CDR3 region: CASSQWDRGFNEQFF. The DNA for the CDR3 is TGTGCCAGCAGCCAATGGGACAGGGGTTTCAATGAGCAGTTCTTC.

In the case of this clone: One end of the junction does not line up with germline, which may come from a read error. This rearrangement joins TRBV6-1 to TRBJ1-3; 7 nucleotides line up with TRBD1. CDR3 length equals 13 residues. CDR1 MNHNS and CDR2 SASEGT come from the germline V gene. The CDR3: CASSEPTPGQRVF. CDR3 in DNA: TGTGCCAGCAGTGAGCCAACTCCGGGACAGCGGGTTTTT.

The rearrangement links TRBV5-4 to TRBJ2-5; D not resolved. TRBJ2-7 explains the end of the DNA better; the J call may be wrong. The CDR3 consists of 15 residues. Germline loops: CDR1 SGHNT, CDR2 YYREEE (reference sequence). DNA of the CDR3: TGTGCCAGCAGCTTGGAGGCCCGAGGCCCCTACGAGCAGTACTTC. It specifies CASSLEARGPYEQYF.

This sequence joins TRBV5-1 and TRBJ2-3, with 8 positions matching TRBD2. Trimming cost V 0 bases and J 4 bases; bases outside gene matches: 7. Germline loops: CDR1 SGHRS, CDR2 YFSETQ. CDR3 size: 16 residues. The CDR3 DNA reads TGCGCCAGCAGCTTGGGTCCGGGAGGGCCCGCAGATACGCAGTATTTT. This codes for CASSLGPGGPADTQYF.

This CDR3 is CASSLYRVNSNSGKLFF. CDR3 in DNA: TGCGCCAGCAGCTTGTACAGGGTTAATTCCAATTCTGGAAAACTGTTTTTT. This rearrangement joins TRBV5-1 to TRBJ1-4; D might be TRBD1 (6 bases). Germline assignment: CDR1 SGHRS and CDR2 YFSETQ. V was pared by 1 base and J by 10 bases, with 23 bases between. This CDR3 contains 17 residues.

The rearrangement links TRBV15 to TRBJ2-4, with D perhaps matching TRBD1 (5 bases). CDR1 is LNHNV and CDR2 is YYDKDF in the germline V gene (reference sequence). Trimming took off 0 bases at V and 12 bases at J, with 9 bases between the two ends. The CDR3 totals 12 residues. This CDR3 reads CATSRDRANQYF. DNA for the CDR3: TGTGCCACCAGCAGAGACAGGGCTAATCAGTACTTC.

The chain is built from TRBV7-2 and TRBJ1-1; TRBD1 matches at 8 bases. The germline gives CDR1 SGHTA, CDR2 FQGNSA. The J segment lost 3 bases and the V segment lost 5 bases, leaving 8 bases of the junction unmatched. The CDR3 runs to 15 residues. The CDR3 DNA sequence: TGTGCCAGCAGCCGACAGGGGTCTTTTGACACTGAAGCTTTCTTT. It yields the protein CASSRQGSFDTEAFF.

The chain recombines TRBV5-1 with TRBJ2-1; D is unresolved. The germline gives CDR1 SGHRS, CDR2 YFSETQ. The CDR3 is made up of 11 amino acids. Between the trimmed V and J ends, which lost 7 bases and 5 bases, there was a span of 7 bases. For the CDR3, the DNA is TGCGCCAGCGAGGCAGACAATGAGCAGTTCTTC. Its protein is CASEADNEQFF.

The gene calls are TRBV2 and TRBJ1-2, with 11 bases that match TRBD1. Germline-derived CDR1 and CDR2 are SNHLY and FYNNEI. With 7 bases clipped from V and 6 bases from J, the junction kept 4 bases outside the gene matches. The CDR3 spans 13 residues. CDR3 residues: CASKGTGGNGYTF. The CDR3 DNA sequence: TGTGCCAGCAAGGGGACAGGGGGGAATGGCTACACCTTC.

V usage is TRBV7-9 and J usage is TRBJ2-3; D is unclear. The CDR3 extends over 14 amino acids. Germline-derived CDR1 and CDR2 are SEHNR and FQNEAQ (reference sequence). V was cut by 3 bases and J by 2 bases, with 9 bases left in between. Here the CDR3 DNA reads TGTGCCAGCAGCTTGGGCCGAAACACAGATACGCAGTATTTT. Encoded protein: CASSLGRNTDTQYF. The whole variable domain, remainder taken from reference TRBV7-9 and TRBJ2-3, is DTGVSQNPRHKITKRGQNVTFRCDPISEHNRLYWYRQTLGQGPEFLTYFQNEAQLEKSRLLSDRFSAERPKGSFSTLEIQRTEQGDSAMYLCASSLGRNTDTQYFGPGTRLTVL.

The chain has TRBV12-5 and TRBJ2-1; 9 bases align to TRBD1. Germline loops: CDR1 LGHNT, CDR2 FRNRAP. This CDR3 has 14 residues. V dropped 6 bases and J dropped 8; count of bases not matched to a gene: 8. The CDR3 reads CASGLTRTGDEQFF. As DNA, the CDR3 is TGTGCTAGTGGCTTGACTCGGACAGGGGATGAGCAGTTCTTC.

The chain has TRBV6-5 and TRBJ2-3; 10 bases map to TRBD2. Germline trimming cut 2 bases from V and 5 bases from J; bases unmatched to any gene: 4. CDR1 MNHEY and CDR2 SVGAGI come from the germline V gene. The length of the CDR3 is 15 residues. CDR3 sequence: CASSYGLAGVDTQYF. In nucleotides, the CDR3 is TGTGCCAGCAGTTACGGGCTAGCGGGAGTAGATACGCAGTATTTT.

V usage is TRBV19 and J usage is TRBJ2-5; perhaps TRBD2 as D (6 bases). Germline V lookup: CDR1 LNHDA, CDR2 SQIVND (reference sequence). This CDR3 is 15 amino acids long. Trimming stripped 6 bases from V and 1 base from J, with 15 bases between. CDR3 in DNA: TGTGCCAGTAGATCTAAACGGGGGATCCAAGAGACCCAGTACTTC. Its protein is CASRSKRGIQETQYF.

The rearrangement links TRBV14 to TRBJ2-2; TRBD2 matches at 9 bases. With 2 bases clipped from V and 6 bases from J, the junction kept 13 bases outside the gene matches. CDR3 length: 18 amino acids. CDR1 is SGHDN and CDR2 is FVKESK in the germline V gene. CDR3 coding DNA: TGTGCCAGCAGCCAAATCGGCTTGAGGAGCGGGAGGTCCGGGGAGCTGTTTTTT. Translated, it gives CASSQIGLRSGRSGELFF.

The rearrangement uses TRBV15 and TRBJ1-1; a weak D match, TRBD1 (5 bases). This CDR3 is built from 18 residues. From germline, CDR1 is LNHNV and CDR2 YYDKDF (reference sequence). The ends were cut back, 1 base at V and 0 bases at J, with 18 bases in the middle. This chain's CDR3 is CATSRGVATADMNTEAFF. The CDR3 DNA reads as TGTGCCACCAGCAGAGGGGTGGCGACAGCCGACATGAACACTGAAGCTTTCTTT.